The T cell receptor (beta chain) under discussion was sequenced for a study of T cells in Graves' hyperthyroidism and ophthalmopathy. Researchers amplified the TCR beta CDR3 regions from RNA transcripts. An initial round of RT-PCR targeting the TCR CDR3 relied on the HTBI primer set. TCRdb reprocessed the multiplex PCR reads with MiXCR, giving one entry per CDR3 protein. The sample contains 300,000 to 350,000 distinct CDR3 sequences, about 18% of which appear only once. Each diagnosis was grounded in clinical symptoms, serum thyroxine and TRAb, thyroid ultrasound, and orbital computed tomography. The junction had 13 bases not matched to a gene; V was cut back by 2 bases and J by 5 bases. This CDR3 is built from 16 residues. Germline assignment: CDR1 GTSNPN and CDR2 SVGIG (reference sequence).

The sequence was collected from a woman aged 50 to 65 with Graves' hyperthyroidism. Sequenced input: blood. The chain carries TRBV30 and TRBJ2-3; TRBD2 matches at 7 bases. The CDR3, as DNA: TGTGCCTGGAGTCGGGCGGGGGACCCGGGGGGAGATACGCAGTATTTT. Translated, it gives CAWSRAGDPGGDTQYF.